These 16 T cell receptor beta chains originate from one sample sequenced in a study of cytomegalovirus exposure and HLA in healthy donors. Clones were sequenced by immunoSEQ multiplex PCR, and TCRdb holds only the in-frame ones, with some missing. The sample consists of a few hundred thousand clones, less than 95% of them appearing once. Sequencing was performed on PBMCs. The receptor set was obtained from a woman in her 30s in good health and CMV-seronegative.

The CDR3 DNA follows: TGTGCCAGCAGCCAAGAGACTAGCGGGTGGGGGCTGGAGACCCAGTACTTC. This translates into CASSQETSGWGLETQYF. V is TRBV14 and J is TRBJ2-5, with TRBD2 identical over 10 bases. This CDR3 comprises 17 residues. J was trimmed by 5 bases and V by 0 bases; bases with no gene match: 9. From germline, CDR1 is SGHDN and CDR2 FVKESK.

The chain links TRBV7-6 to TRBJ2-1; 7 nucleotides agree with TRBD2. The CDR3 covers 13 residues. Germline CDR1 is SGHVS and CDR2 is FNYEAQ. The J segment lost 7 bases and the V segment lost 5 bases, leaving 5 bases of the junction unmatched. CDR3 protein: CASSGRADNEQFF. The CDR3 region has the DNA TGTGCCAGCAGCGGGAGGGCCGATAATGAGCAGTTCTTC.

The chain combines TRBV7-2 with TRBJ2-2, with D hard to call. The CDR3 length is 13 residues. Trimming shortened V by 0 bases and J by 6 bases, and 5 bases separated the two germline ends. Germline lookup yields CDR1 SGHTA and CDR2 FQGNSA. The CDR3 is CASSLALAGELFF. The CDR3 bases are TGTGCCAGCAGCTTAGCACTTGCCGGGGAGCTGTTTTTT.

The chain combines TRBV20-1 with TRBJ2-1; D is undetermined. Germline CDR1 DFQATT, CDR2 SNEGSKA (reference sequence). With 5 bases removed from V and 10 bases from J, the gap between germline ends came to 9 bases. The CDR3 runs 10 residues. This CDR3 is CSAGGNEQFF. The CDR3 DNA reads TGCAGTGCTGGTGGCAACGAGCAGTTCTTC.

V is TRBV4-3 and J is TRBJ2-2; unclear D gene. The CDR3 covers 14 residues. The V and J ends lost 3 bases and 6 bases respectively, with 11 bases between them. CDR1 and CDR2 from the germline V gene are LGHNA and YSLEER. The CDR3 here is CASSHYQTAGELFF. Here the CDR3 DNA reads TGCGCCAGCAGCCACTACCAAACTGCCGGGGAGCTGTTTTTT.

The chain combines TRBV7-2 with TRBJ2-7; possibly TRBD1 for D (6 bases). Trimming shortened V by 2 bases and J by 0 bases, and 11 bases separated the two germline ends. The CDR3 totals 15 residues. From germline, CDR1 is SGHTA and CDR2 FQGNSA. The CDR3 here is CASSLRQGSSYEQYF. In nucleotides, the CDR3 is TGTGCCAGCAGCTTAAGGCAGGGGAGCTCCTACGAGCAGTACTTC.

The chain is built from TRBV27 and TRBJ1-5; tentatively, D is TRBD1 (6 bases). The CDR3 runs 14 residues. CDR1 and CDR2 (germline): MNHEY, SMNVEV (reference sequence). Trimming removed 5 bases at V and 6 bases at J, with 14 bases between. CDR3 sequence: CASSRTDRGQPQHF. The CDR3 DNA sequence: TGTGCCAGCAGTCGGACAGATAGGGGTCAGCCCCAGCATTTT.

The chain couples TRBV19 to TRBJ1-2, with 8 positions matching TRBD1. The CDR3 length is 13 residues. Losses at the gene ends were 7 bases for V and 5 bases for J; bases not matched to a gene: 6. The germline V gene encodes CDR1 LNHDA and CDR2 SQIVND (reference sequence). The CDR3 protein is CASKDRGPYGYTF. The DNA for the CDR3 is TGTGCCAGTAAAGACAGGGGTCCATATGGCTACACCTTC.

CDR3: CASSLGGVGTDTQYF. The CDR3 nucleotides read TGTGCCAGCAGTTTGGGGGGAGTTGGCACAGATACGCAGTATTTT. The genes are TRBV28 and TRBJ2-3, with D tentatively TRBD2 (6 bases). The CDR3 runs 15 residues. Between the trimmed V and J ends, which lost 3 bases and 1 base, there was a span of 11 bases. Germline lookup yields CDR1 MDHEN and CDR2 SYDVKM. The full variable domain, its missing parts supplied by reference TRBV28 and TRBJ2-3, is DVKVTQSSRYLVKRTGEKVFLECVQDMDHENMFWYRQDPGLGLRLIYFSYDVKMKEKGDIPEGYSVSREKKERFSLILESASTNQTSMYLCASSLGGVGTDTQYFGPGTRLTVL.

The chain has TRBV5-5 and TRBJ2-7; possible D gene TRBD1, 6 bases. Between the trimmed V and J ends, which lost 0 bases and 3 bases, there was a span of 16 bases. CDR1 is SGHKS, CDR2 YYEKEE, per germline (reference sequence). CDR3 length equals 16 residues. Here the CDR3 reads CASSLVGDISYYEQYF. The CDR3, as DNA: TGTGCCAGCAGCTTGGTAGGGGACATCTCATACTACGAGCAGTACTTC.

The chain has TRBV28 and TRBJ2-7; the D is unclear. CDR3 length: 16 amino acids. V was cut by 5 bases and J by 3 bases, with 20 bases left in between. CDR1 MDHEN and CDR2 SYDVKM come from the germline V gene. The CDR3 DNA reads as TGTGCCAGCAGTCCCCCACCGGGTTATACGGGCTACGAGCAGTACTTC. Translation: CASSPPPGYTGYEQYF. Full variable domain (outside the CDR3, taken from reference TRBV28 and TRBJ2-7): DVKVTQSSRYLVKRTGEKVFLECVQDMDHENMFWYRQDPGLGLRLIYFSYDVKMKEKGDIPEGYSVSREKKERFSLILESASTNQTSMYLCASSPPPGYTGYEQYFGPGTRLTVT.

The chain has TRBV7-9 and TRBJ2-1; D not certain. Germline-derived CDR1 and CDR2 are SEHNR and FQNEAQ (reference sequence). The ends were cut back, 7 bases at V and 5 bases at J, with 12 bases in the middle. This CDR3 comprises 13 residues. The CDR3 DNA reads TGTGCCAGCACCGACGACAATCACAATGAGCAGTTCTTC. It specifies CASTDDNHNEQFF.

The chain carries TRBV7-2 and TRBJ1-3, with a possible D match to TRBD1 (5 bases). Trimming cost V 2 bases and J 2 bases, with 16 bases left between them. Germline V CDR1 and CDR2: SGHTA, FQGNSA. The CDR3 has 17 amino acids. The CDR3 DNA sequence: TGTGCCAGCAGCTTAAGGGCTCCCAGGGTAGCTGGAAACACCATATATTTT. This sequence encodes CASSLRAPRVAGNTIYF.

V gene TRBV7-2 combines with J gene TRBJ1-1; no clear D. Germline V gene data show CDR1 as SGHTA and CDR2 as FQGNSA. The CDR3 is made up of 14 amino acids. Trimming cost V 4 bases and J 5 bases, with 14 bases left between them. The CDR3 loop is CASSSQGPRTEAFF. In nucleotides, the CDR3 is TGTGCCAGCAGCTCACAAGGACCGAGGACTGAAGCTTTCTTT.

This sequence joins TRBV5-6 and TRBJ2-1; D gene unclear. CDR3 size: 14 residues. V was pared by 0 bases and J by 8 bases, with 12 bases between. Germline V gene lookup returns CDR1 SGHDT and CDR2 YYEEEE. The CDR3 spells CASSLGPLGDEQFF. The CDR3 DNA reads TGTGCCAGCAGCTTGGGACCACTCGGCGATGAGCAGTTCTTC. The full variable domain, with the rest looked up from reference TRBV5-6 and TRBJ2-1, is DAGVTQSPTHLIKTRGQQVTLRCSPKSGHDTVSWYQQALGQGPQFIFQYYEEEERQRGNFPDRFSGHQFPNYSSELNVNALLLGDSALYLCASSLGPLGDEQFFGPGTRLTVL.

CDR3: CSVGVRSSYEQYF. CDR3 DNA sequence: TGCAGCGTTGGCGTAAGATCCTCCTACGAGCAGTACTTC. The chain is built from TRBV29-1 and TRBJ2-7, with D uncertain. The germline gives CDR1 SQVTM, CDR2 ANQGSEA. The CDR3 is made up of 13 amino acids. Trimming took off 4 bases at V and 0 bases at J, with 10 bases between the two ends.